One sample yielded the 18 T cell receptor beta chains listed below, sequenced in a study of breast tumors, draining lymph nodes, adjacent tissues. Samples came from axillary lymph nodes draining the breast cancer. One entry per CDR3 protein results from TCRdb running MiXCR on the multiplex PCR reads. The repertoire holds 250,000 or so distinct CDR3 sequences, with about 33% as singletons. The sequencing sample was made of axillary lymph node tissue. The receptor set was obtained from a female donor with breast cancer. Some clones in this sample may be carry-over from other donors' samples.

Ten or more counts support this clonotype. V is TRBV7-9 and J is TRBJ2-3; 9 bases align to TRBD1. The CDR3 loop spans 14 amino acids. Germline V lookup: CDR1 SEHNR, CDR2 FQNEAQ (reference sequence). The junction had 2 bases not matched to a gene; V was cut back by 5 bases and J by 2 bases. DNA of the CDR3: TGTGCCAGCAGCAGGACAGGGGACACAGATACGCAGTATTTT. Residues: CASSRTGDTDTQYF.

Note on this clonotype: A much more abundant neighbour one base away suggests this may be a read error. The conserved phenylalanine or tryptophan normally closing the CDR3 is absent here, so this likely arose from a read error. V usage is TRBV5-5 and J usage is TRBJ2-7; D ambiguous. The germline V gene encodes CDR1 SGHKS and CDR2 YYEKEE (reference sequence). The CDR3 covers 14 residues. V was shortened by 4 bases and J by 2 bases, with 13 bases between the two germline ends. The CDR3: CASSPGRLTYEQYS. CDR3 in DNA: TGTGCCAGCAGCCCAGGACGGCTGACCTACGAGCAGTACTCC.

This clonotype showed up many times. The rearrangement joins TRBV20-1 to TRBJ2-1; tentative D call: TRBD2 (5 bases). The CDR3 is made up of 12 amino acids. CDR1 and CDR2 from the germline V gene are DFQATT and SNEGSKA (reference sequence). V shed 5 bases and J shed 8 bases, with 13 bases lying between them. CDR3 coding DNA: TGCAGTGCTGGGGAGAACTCCCATGAGCAGTTCTTC. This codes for CSAGENSHEQFF.

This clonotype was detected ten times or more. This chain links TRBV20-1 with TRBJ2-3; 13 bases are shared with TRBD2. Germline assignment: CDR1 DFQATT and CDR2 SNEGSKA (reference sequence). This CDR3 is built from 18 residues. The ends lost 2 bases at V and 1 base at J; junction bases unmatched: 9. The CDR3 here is CSARRPRLAGGRTDTQYF. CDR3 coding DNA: TGCAGTGCTAGACGACCAAGACTAGCGGGAGGACGCACAGATACGCAGTATTTT.

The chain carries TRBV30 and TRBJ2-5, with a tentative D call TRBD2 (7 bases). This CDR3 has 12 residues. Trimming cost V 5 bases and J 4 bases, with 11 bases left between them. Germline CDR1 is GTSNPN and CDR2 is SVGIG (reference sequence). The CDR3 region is CAWEGGLETQYF. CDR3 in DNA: TGTGCCTGGGAGGGGGGGTTAGAGACCCAGTACTTC.

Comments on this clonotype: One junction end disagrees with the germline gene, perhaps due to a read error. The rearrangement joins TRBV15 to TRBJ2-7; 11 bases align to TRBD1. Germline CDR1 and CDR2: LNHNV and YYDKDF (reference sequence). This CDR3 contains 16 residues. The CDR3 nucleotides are TGTGCCAGCAGCTCTCCGGGACAGGGGGTTCAATACGAGCAGTACTTC. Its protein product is CASSSPGQGVQYEQYF. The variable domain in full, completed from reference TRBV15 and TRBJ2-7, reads DAMVIQNPRYQVTQFGKPVTLSCSQTLNHNVMYWYQQKSSQAPKLLFHYYDKDFNNEADTPDNFQSRRPNTSFCFLDIRSPGLGDTAMYLCASSSPGQGVQYEQYFGPGTRLTVT.

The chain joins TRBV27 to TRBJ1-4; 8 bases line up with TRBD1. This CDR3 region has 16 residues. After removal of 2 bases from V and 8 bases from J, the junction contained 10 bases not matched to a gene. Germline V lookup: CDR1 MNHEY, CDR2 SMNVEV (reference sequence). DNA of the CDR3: TGTGCCAGCAGTTTAGACGTTCGGACAGGGCAGGAAAAACTGTTTTTT. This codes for CASSLDVRTGQEKLFF.

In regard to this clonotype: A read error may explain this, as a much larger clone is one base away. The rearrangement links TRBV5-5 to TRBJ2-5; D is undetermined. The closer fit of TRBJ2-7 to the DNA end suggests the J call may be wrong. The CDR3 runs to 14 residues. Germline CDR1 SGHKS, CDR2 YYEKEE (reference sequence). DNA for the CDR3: TGTGCCAGCAGCTTGTTACTGGGCACCTACGAGCAGTACTTC. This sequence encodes CASSLLLGTYEQYF.

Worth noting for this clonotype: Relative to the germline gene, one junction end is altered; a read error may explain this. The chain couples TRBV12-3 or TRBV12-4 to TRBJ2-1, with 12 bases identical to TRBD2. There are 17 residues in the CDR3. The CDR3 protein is CASSLTPSGRASAEQLF. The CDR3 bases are TGTGCCAGCAGTTTAACCCCTAGCGGGAGGGCGTCGGCTGAGCAGCTCTTC.

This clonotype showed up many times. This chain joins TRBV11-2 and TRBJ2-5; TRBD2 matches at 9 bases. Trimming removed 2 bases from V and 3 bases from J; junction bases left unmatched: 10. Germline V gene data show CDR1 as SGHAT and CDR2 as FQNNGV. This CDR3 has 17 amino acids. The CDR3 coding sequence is TGTGCCAGCAGCTTAAAACTTCGTAGCGGGGGTAAAGAGACCCAGTACTTC. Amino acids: CASSLKLRSGGKETQYF.

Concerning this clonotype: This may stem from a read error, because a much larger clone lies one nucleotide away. CDR3 loop: CSAYPGLAGAYNEQFF. CDR3 bases: TGCAGTGCCTATCCGGGACTAGCGGGAGCTTACAATGAGCAGTTCTTC. The genes are TRBV20-1 and TRBJ2-1, with 14 bases matching TRBD2. The CDR3 is made up of 16 amino acids. The V gene end was trimmed by 6 bases and the J gene end by 4 bases; junction bases not matched to a gene: 8. The germline gives CDR1 DFQATT, CDR2 SNEGSKA (reference sequence).

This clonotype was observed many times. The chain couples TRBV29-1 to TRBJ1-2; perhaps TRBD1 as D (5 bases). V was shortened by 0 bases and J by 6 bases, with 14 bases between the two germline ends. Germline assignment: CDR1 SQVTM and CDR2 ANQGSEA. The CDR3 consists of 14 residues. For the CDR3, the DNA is TGCAGCGTTGAAGAGGGGGAGGGCTCGCATGGCTACACCTTC. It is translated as CSVEEGEGSHGYTF.

The CDR3, as DNA: TGTGCCGGAGGGGGCCTGAGCTCCTACAATGAGCAGTTCTTC. This sequence encodes CAGGGLSSYNEQFF. This chain links TRBV30 with TRBJ2-1, with a possible D match to TRBD1 (7 bases). Trimming removed 8 bases from V and 0 bases from J, with 14 bases in between. The V gene's germline CDR1 is GTSNPN and CDR2 SVGIG (reference sequence). The CDR3 is 14 amino acids.

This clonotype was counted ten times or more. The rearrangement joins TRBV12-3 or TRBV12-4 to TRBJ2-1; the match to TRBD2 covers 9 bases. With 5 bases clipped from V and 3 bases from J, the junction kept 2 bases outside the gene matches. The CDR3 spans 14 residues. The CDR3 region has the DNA TGTGCCAGCAGTATTAGCGGGAGCTACAATGAGCAGTTCTTC. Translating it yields CASSISGSYNEQFF.

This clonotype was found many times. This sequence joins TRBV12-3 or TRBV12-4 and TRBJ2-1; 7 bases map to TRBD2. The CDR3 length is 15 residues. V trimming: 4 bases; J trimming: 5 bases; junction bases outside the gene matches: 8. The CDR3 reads CASSSTSVGNNEQFF. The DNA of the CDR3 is TGTGCCAGCAGTTCTACTAGCGTGGGGAACAATGAGCAGTTCTTC.

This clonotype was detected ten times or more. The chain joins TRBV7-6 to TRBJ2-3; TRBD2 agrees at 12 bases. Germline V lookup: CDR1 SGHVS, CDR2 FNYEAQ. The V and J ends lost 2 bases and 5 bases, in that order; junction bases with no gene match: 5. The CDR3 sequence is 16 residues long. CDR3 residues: CASSLLAGGPGDTQYF. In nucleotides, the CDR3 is TGTGCCAGCAGCTTACTAGCGGGAGGGCCGGGAGATACGCAGTATTTT.

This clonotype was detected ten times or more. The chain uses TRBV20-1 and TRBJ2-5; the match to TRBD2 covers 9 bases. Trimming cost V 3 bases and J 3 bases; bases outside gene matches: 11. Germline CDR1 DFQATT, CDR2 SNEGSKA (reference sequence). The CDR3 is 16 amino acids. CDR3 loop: CSASPVQTSGEETQYF. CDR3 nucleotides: TGCAGTGCTAGTCCCGTACAGACTAGCGGCGAAGAGACCCAGTACTTC.

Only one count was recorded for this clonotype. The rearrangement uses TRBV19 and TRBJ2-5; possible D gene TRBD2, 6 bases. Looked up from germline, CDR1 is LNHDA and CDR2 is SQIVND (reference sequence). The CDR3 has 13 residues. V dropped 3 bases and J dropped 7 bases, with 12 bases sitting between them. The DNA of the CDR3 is TGTGCCAGTAGTATGCAAGGAGGGGTGACCCAGTACTTC. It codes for CASSMQGGVTQYF.